The rows below give T cell receptor beta chains drawn from one sample of a study of blood T cells in healthy people across ages. TCRdb re-derived calls from the 5' RACE reads in MiXCR, one entry per CDR3 protein. Of 1.5 million or so distinct CDR3 sequences in the sample, less than 45% were seen once. Sequenced: blood. These receptors were collected from a young woman in good health. Each CDR3 is given with its conserved first and last residue. Rows may omit the clone size; those that give it use once, few, many or a size class.

v_call: TRBV10-3
j_call: TRBJ2-1
clone_size: few
cdr3_aa: CAISESLDEQFF

v_call: TRBV2
j_call: TRBJ1-6
clone_size: .
cdr3_aa: CASSELPSPLHF

v_call: TRBV6-5
j_call: TRBJ2-7
clone_size: .
cdr3_aa: CASSYYRVGEQYF

v_call: TRBV4-3
j_call: TRBJ1-5
clone_size: .
cdr3_aa: CASSSNWAGQGQPQHF

v_call: TRBV27
j_call: TRBJ2-1
clone_size: .
cdr3_aa: CASSSPRQTYNEQFF

v_call: TRBV12-3/TRBV12-4
j_call: TRBJ2-1
clone_size: few
cdr3_aa: CASSLVRTRYNEQFF

v_call: TRBV7-2
j_call: TRBJ1-1
clone_size: few
cdr3_aa: CASSLGWAAEAFF

v_call: TRBV7-9
j_call: TRBJ2-1
clone_size: many
cdr3_aa: CASSFGTEQFF

v_call: TRBV10-3
j_call: TRBJ2-1
clone_size: .
cdr3_aa: CAISDTGAYNEQFF

v_call: TRBV9
j_call: TRBJ1-2
clone_size: once
cdr3_aa: CASSVGGQGTYYGYTF

v_call: TRBV6-2/TRBV6-3
j_call: TRBJ1-2
clone_size: .
cdr3_aa: CASSDDWDYGYTF

v_call: TRBV12-3/TRBV12-4
j_call: TRBJ2-5
clone_size: few
cdr3_aa: CASRPGGDQTQYF

v_call: TRBV5-1
j_call: TRBJ1-4
clone_size: many
cdr3_aa: CASSLSGATNEKLFF

v_call: TRBV18
j_call: TRBJ1-1
clone_size: .
cdr3_aa: CASSPTPGAGEAFF

v_call: TRBV28
j_call: TRBJ2-7
clone_size: once
cdr3_aa: CAGQALPYEQYF

v_call: TRBV4-1
j_call: TRBJ2-7
clone_size: few
cdr3_aa: CASSQEGSTYEQYF

v_call: TRBV20-1
j_call: TRBJ2-5
clone_size: .
cdr3_aa: CSALGTGSNEQHF

v_call: TRBV7-2
j_call: TRBJ2-7
clone_size: few
cdr3_aa: CASSPWTGGLYEQYF

v_call: TRBV20-1
j_call: TRBJ1-2
clone_size: few
cdr3_aa: CSAPKTGTNYGYTF

v_call: TRBV6-5
j_call: TRBJ2-1
clone_size: .
cdr3_aa: CASSYSAGGYPYINEQFF

v_call: TRBV6-1
j_call: TRBJ1-5
clone_size: .
cdr3_aa: CASSEALRTENQPQHF

v_call: TRBV28
j_call: TRBJ1-5
clone_size: .
cdr3_aa: CASGGPGDQPQHF

v_call: TRBV25-1
j_call: TRBJ1-3
clone_size: .
cdr3_aa: CASSELMPFSGNTIYF

v_call: TRBV29-1
j_call: TRBJ2-5
clone_size: .
cdr3_aa: CSGEVYNEQYF

v_call: TRBV16
j_call: TRBJ1-5
clone_size: .
cdr3_aa: CASSQLGGISNQPQHF

v_call: TRBV12-3/TRBV12-4
j_call: TRBJ1-2
clone_size: .
cdr3_aa: CASSPPGNYGCTF

v_call: TRBV6-2/TRBV6-3
j_call: TRBJ2-5
clone_size: .
cdr3_aa: CASSIGGGRPYQETQYF

v_call: TRBV28
j_call: TRBJ2-2
clone_size: .
cdr3_aa: CASSPIAGENTGELFF

v_call: TRBV29-1
j_call: TRBJ2-3
clone_size: many
cdr3_aa: CSVVAATDTQYF

v_call: TRBV9
j_call: TRBJ1-1
clone_size: few
cdr3_aa: CASSVVGQSTEAFF